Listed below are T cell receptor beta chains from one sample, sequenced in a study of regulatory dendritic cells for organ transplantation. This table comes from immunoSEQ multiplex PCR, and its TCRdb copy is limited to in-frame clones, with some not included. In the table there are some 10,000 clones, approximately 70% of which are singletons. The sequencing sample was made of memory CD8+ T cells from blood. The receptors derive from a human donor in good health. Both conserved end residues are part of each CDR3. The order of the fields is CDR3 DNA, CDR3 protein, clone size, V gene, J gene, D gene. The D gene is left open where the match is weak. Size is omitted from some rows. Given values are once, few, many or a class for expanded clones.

CDR3 DNA: TGTGCCAGCAGCCCAGTATTTCGTAGCGGGGGGTCCCGACATGATGAGCAGTTCTTC
CDR3 protein: CASSPVFRSGGSRHDEQFF
clone size: -
V gene: TRBV11-2
J gene: TRBJ2-1
D gene: TRBD2

CDR3 DNA: TGTGCCAGCAGCGGCGGGAGCCATCAGCCCCAGCATTTT
CDR3 protein: CASSGGSHQPQHF
clone size: -
V gene: TRBV5-6
J gene: TRBJ1-5
D gene: -

CDR3 DNA: TGCAGTGCTAGGTGGGACAATGAGCAGTTCTTC
CDR3 protein: CSARWDNEQFF
clone size: few
V gene: TRBV20-1
J gene: TRBJ2-1
D gene: -

CDR3 DNA: TGTGCCAGCACCGCAATAGCGGGAGTCTACAATGAGCAGTTCTTC
CDR3 protein: CASTAIAGVYNEQFF
clone size: -
V gene: TRBV13
J gene: TRBJ2-1
D gene: TRBD2

CDR3 DNA: TGTGCCAGCAGTTTTCCGGGAAATGGGAGGGATACGCAGTATTTT
CDR3 protein: CASSFPGNGRDTQYF
clone size: -
V gene: TRBV28
J gene: TRBJ2-3
D gene: -

CDR3 DNA: TGCGCCAGCAGTGAGGAGGCGGGAGGGCCTAGAGATACGCAGTATTTT
CDR3 protein: CASSEEAGGPRDTQYF
clone size: medium-sized
V gene: TRBV10-1
J gene: TRBJ2-3
D gene: TRBD2

CDR3 DNA: TGCGCCAGCAGCCCGGACCCAACAATGACAGGGGCCCACTACTATGGCTACACCTTC
CDR3 protein: CASSPDPTMTGAHYYGYTF
clone size: -
V gene: TRBV5-1
J gene: TRBJ1-2
D gene: TRBD1

CDR3 DNA: TGTGCCACCACAAAAACGGGACTAGCGGGAGGGCCAACCTACAATGAGCAGTTCTTC
CDR3 protein: CATTKTGLAGGPTYNEQFF
clone size: -
V gene: TRBV28
J gene: TRBJ2-1
D gene: TRBD2

CDR3 DNA: TGTGCCAGCAGTTCACCTCGACAGGGAGGGTCTGAAGCTTTCTTT
CDR3 protein: CASSSPRQGGSEAFF
clone size: -
V gene: TRBV27
J gene: TRBJ1-1
D gene: TRBD1

CDR3 DNA: TGTGCCAGCAGCCCCAGGGAACCCGAAAGTGACGGGGCCAACGTCCTGACTTTC
CDR3 protein: CASSPREPESDGANVLTF
clone size: -
V gene: TRBV7-9
J gene: TRBJ2-6
D gene: -

CDR3 DNA: TGTGCCAGCAGCTACGAATTGGCATACAGGGATGTCACTGAAGCTTTCTTT
CDR3 protein: CASSYELAYRDVTEAFF
clone size: few
V gene: TRBV7-9
J gene: TRBJ1-1
D gene: -

CDR3 DNA: TGTGCCAGCAGTGACACCCCCACAGATACGCAGTATTTT
CDR3 protein: CASSDTPTDTQYF
clone size: few
V gene: TRBV6-4
J gene: TRBJ2-3
D gene: -

CDR3 DNA: TGCGCCAGCAGCCCCCAACTAGCGGGAACCTACGAGCAGTACTTC
CDR3 protein: CASSPQLAGTYEQYF
clone size: -
V gene: TRBV5-1
J gene: TRBJ2-7
D gene: TRBD2

CDR3 DNA: TGTGCCAGCAGTCCCGGGGACGAGCAGTACTTC
CDR3 protein: CASSPGDEQYF
clone size: -
V gene: TRBV28
J gene: TRBJ2-7
D gene: -

CDR3 DNA: TGTGCCAGCCTCGGTAGTTTGGATACGCAGTATTTT
CDR3 protein: CASLGSLDTQYF
clone size: -
V gene: TRBV2
J gene: TRBJ2-3
D gene: -

CDR3 DNA: TGTGCCAGCAGTTTATTCGGGGCGGACCGGGAGTTCTTC
CDR3 protein: CASSLFGADREFF
clone size: few
V gene: TRBV27
J gene: TRBJ2-1
D gene: -

CDR3 DNA: TGCGCCAGCAGCCAAGTGGGCGGGGGGCAAAATGAGCAGTTCTTC
CDR3 protein: CASSQVGGGQNEQFF
clone size: -
V gene: TRBV5-1
J gene: TRBJ2-1
D gene: TRBD2

CDR3 DNA: TGCAGCGTCCCGGGTCGAATAGCCTCCGAGCAGTACTTC
CDR3 protein: CSVPGRIASEQYF
clone size: -
V gene: TRBV29-1
J gene: TRBJ2-7
D gene: -

CDR3 DNA: TGTGCCAGTAGTATCAGCTCTGGAAACACCATATATTTT
CDR3 protein: CASSISSGNTIYF
clone size: -
V gene: TRBV19
J gene: TRBJ1-3
D gene: -

CDR3 DNA: TGTGCCAGCAGTGAATCCTACAATGAGCAGTTCTTC
CDR3 protein: CASSESYNEQFF
clone size: medium-sized
V gene: TRBV6-1
J gene: TRBJ2-1
D gene: -

CDR3 DNA: TGTGCCAGCAGTCCACCCCCCGCAGCCACAGATACGCAGTATTTT
CDR3 protein: CASSPPPAATDTQYF
clone size: -
V gene: TRBV27
J gene: TRBJ2-3
D gene: -

CDR3 DNA: TGTGCCTGGAAGCGATTAGGGACTGAAGCTTTCTTT
CDR3 protein: CAWKRLGTEAFF
clone size: -
V gene: TRBV30
J gene: TRBJ1-1
D gene: -

CDR3 DNA: TGTGCCAGCAGCCAAGATTTTCGGGCTAGCAGATTCCAAGAGACCCAGTACTTC
CDR3 protein: CASSQDFRASRFQETQYF
clone size: -
V gene: TRBV4-2
J gene: TRBJ2-5
D gene: -

CDR3 DNA: TGTGCCAGCAGCTCCGGACAGGGAATCTATGGCTACACCTTC
CDR3 protein: CASSSGQGIYGYTF
clone size: medium-sized
V gene: TRBV7-6
J gene: TRBJ1-2
D gene: TRBD1

CDR3 DNA: TGTGCCAGTAGTTCTGGACAGGGCCGTTATATGAACACTGAAGCTTTCTTT
CDR3 protein: CASSSGQGRYMNTEAFF
clone size: -
V gene: TRBV19
J gene: TRBJ1-1
D gene: TRBD1

CDR3 DNA: TGTGCCAGCAGTTACTCGAGTCAGGGGTGGGCCGGGGAGCTGTTTTTT
CDR3 protein: CASSYSSQGWAGELFF
clone size: -
V gene: TRBV6-5
J gene: TRBJ2-2
D gene: -

CDR3 DNA: TGTGCCAGTAGTATAGTTAGCGGGGGCCTCCAAGAGACCCAGTACTTC
CDR3 protein: CASSIVSGGLQETQYF
clone size: -
V gene: TRBV19
J gene: TRBJ2-5
D gene: TRBD2

CDR3 DNA: TGTGCCACTTCGTCGGGACAGGGGCTCTATAGCAATCAGCCCCAGCATTTT
CDR3 protein: CATSSGQGLYSNQPQHF
clone size: -
V gene: TRBV19
J gene: TRBJ1-5
D gene: TRBD1